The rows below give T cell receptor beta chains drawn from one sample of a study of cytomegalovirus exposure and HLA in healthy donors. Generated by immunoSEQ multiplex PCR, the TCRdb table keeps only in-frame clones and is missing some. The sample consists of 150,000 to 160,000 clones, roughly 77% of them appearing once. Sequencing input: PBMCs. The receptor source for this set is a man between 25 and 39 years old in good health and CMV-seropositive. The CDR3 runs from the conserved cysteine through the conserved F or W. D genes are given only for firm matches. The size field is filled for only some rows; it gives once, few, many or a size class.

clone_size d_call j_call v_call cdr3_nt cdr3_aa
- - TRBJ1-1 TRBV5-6 TGTGCCAGCAGCTTGGGGTGGGAGGAAGCTTTCTTT CASSLGWEEAFF
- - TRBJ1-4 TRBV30 TGTGCCTGGAACCCCAACGGAGGGGCTCAGGAAAAACTGTTTTTT CAWNPNGGAQEKLFF
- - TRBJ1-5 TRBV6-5 TGTGCCAGCAGTTCTAGTAGCAATCAGCCCCAGCATTTT CASSSSSNQPQHF
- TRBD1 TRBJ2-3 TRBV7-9 TGTGCCAGCAGCTTAGCGGGCAGGGGGCGCACAGATACGCAGTATTTT CASSLAGRGRTDTQYF
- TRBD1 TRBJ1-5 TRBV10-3 TGTGCCATCAGTGGGGGACAGGGGGCTGGTCAGCCCCAGCATTTT CAISGGQGAGQPQHF
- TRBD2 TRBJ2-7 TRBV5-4 TGTGCCAGCAGCCCCGCAGGACTAGCGGGCTCTTCGTTGCGCGAGCAGTACTTC CASSPAGLAGSSLREQYF
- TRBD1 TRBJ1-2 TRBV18 TGTGCCAGCTCACCCGGACAGGGGAACTATGGCTACACCTTC CASSPGQGNYGYTF
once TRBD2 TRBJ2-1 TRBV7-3 TGTGCCAGCAGCTTGCGACTAGCGGATTACAATGAGCAGTTCTTC CASSLRLADYNEQFF
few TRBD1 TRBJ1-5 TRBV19 TGTGCCAGTAGTAATCGGACAGGGAGATGGAATCAGCCCCAGCATTTT CASSNRTGRWNQPQHF
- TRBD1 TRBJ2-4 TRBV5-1 TGCGCCAGCAGCCCGAGACAGGGTGGGATTCAGTACTTC CASSPRQGGIQYF
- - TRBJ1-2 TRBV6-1 TGTGCCAGCAGTGAAATGGTACCCGGTGACTATGGCTACACCTTC CASSEMVPGDYGYTF
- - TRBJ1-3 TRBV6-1 TGTGCCAGCAGCGAGAGACAGGATGGAAACACCATATATTTT CASSERQDGNTIYF
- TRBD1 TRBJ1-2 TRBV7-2 TGTGCCAGCAGCTTAGCGCTAAGCGACAGGGGGTTCGGTGGCTACACCTTC CASSLALSDRGFGGYTF
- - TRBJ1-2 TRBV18 TGTGCCAGCTCACCCACGACAGAGAACTATGGCTACACCTTC CASSPTTENYGYTF